The subject of this entry is one T cell receptor (beta chain). The antigen is not known. Method: immunoSEQ multiplex PCR; TCRdb's copy keeps in-frame clones and lacks some. The sample has over 850,000 clones; 70% to 80% are singletons. The data stem from a study of shared clonotypes between healthy human individuals. Findings of the study overall: In the sorted subsets, rarefaction showed sequencing was incomplete despite large depth. The study found 4.5% to 6% of naive CD4 clonotypes shared across a few donors. Clonotype sharing across donors was expected to vary with sequencing depth.

With V trimmed by 0 bases and J by 1 base, 6 bases remained unmatched. Germline CDR1 and CDR2: MNHEY and SMNVEV (reference sequence). There are 17 residues in the CDR3. The rearrangement uses TRBV27 and TRBJ1-1, with TRBD1 identical over 9 bases. The sequence was obtained from a man aged 18 to 35 in good health. Some clones in this sample may be carry-over from other donors' samples. The sequenced sample consisted of memory CD4+ T cells from PBMCs. Subset specified: CD45RA-negative fraction. CDR3 coding DNA: TGTGCCAGCAGTTTATCCCGGGACAGGGCTGGGAACACTGAAGCTTTCTTT. Amino acid sequence: CASSLSRDRAGNTEAFF.